This T cell receptor (beta chain) was documented in a study of CD8+CD57+ T cells in acquired aplastic anemia. Comments on this clonotype: Relative to the germline gene, one junction end is altered; a read error may explain this.

The germline gives CDR1 ENHRY, CDR2 SYGVKD. This CDR3 is built from 16 residues. According to the study, genomic DNA was the template for TCR beta VDJ and CDR3 profiling. In TCRdb, the reads were re-called with MiXCR into one record per CDR3 protein. The sample has 300,000 or so distinct CDR3 sequences, 45% to 65% seen once; the top ten hold 1% to 1.5%. Patients picked for sequencing had shown CD8+CD57+ cell expansion detected by flow cytometry. This TCR was recovered from a human donor with aplastic anemia. This chain joins TRBV10-3 and TRBJ2-1; unclear D gene. Sequencing input: sorted CD4+, CD8+, or CD8+CD57+ T cells (not recorded which) from PBMCs. The CDR3 region has the DNA TGTGCCAGCAGTTACTCGATCGGCACTTCCTACAATGAGCAGTTCTTC. Amino acids: CASSYSIGTSYNEQFF.